The 19 T cell receptor beta chains reported below all come from one sample, sequenced in a study of monozygotic twins with inflammatory bowel disease. One entry per CDR3 protein, without DNA, is what TCRdb gives after re-calling the 5' RACE reads. In total, the table holds 150,000 to 200,000 distinct CDR3 sequences. Sequences were obtained from blood. The origin of the receptors is a human donor with ulcerative colitis or Crohn's disease, or a healthy co-twin of an affected twin (not recorded which).

CDR3 region: CATRVSGGADEQYF. This sequence joins TRBV15 and TRBJ2-7. CDR3 size: 14 residues. Looked up from germline, CDR1 is LNHNV and CDR2 is YYDKDF (reference sequence). The whole variable domain, filled in from reference TRBV15 and TRBJ2-7, reads DAMVIQNPRYQVTQFGKPVTLSCSQTLNHNVMYWYQQKSSQAPKLLFHYYDKDFNNEADTPDNFQSRRPNTSFCFLDIRSPGLGDTAMYLCATRVSGGADEQYFGPGTRLTVT.

This chain joins TRBV7-3 and TRBJ2-1; TCRdb calls TRBD1, which cannot be checked without DNA. Germline CDR1 is SGHTA and CDR2 is FQGTGA. This CDR3 spans 16 amino acids. CDR3 protein: CASSLKVGAPYNEQFF.

The V gene is TRBV28, the J gene TRBJ2-2. There are 17 residues in the CDR3. Germline CDR1 MDHEN, CDR2 SYDVKM. The CDR3 spells CASSTSEAGKESGELFF.

This chain joins TRBV19 and TRBJ1-5; there is no DNA to check the TCRdb D call of TRBD1. Germline-derived CDR1 and CDR2 are LNHDA and SQIVND (reference sequence). CDR3 length: 13 amino acids. The CDR3 sequence is CASSGGAVQPQHF.

This chain uses TRBV5-1 with TRBJ1-2; TCRdb gives TRBD1 as the D gene, but with no DNA this cannot be confirmed. This CDR3 contains 14 residues. CDR1 and CDR2 from the germline V gene are SGHRS and YFSETQ. CDR3 protein: CASSLGQGFDGYTF.

The chain uses TRBV5-1 and TRBJ2-1; TCRdb lists TRBD2, though no DNA is available to test this call. The CDR3 totals 17 residues. Germline V gives CDR1 SGHRS, CDR2 YFSETQ. The CDR3 sequence: CASSSPEREGAVNEQFF.

This rearrangement joins TRBV12-3 or TRBV12-4 to TRBJ2-2; TCRdb returns TRBD1, unconfirmable since there is no DNA. The CDR3 covers 19 residues. CDR3 in amino acids: CASSPRDRGLQDDTGELFF.

This chain joins TRBV7-3 and TRBJ2-1. Germline loops: CDR1 SGHTA, CDR2 FQGTGA. CDR3 length equals 18 residues. This CDR3 is CASSFWGGTGVSLNEQFF.

V gene TRBV7-2 combines with J gene TRBJ1-5; TCRdb returns TRBD1, unconfirmable since there is no DNA. The CDR3 consists of 16 residues. Germline CDR1 is SGHTA and CDR2 is FQGNSA. CDR3 region: CASSLASTVSNQPQHF.

The rearrangement uses TRBV7-2 and TRBJ2-2; TCRdb outputs TRBD1, but without DNA this stays unchecked. CDR1 is SGHTA, CDR2 FQGNSA, per germline. The CDR3 spans 16 residues. CDR3 region: CASSRNRGIPTGELFF.

The chain is built from TRBV3-1 and TRBJ2-7; TCRdb picks TRBD1, but there is no DNA to check that call. Germline CDR1 reads LGHDT; CDR2 reads YNNKEL (reference sequence). This CDR3 is built from 15 residues. CDR3 residues: CASSQAGTASYEQYF.

The rearrangement links TRBV27 to TRBJ2-1; absent DNA, TCRdb's TRBD1 call cannot be checked. Germline V lookup: CDR1 MNHEY, CDR2 SMNVEV (reference sequence). CDR3 size: 17 residues. The chain's CDR3 is CASSLSEEGGGYNEQFF.

The chain has TRBV7-9 and TRBJ1-3. Germline-derived CDR1 and CDR2 are SEHNR and FQNEAQ (reference sequence). CDR3 size: 17 residues. CDR3 amino acids: CASSSYLAEGKGNTIYF.

The V and J genes are TRBV5-6 and TRBJ1-5; TCRdb proposes TRBD1, but this gene call is untestable without DNA. This CDR3 spans 14 amino acids. Germline V CDR1 and CDR2: SGHDT, YYEEEE. The CDR3 region is CASSRGQAGQPQHF.

The rearrangement links TRBV24-1 to TRBJ2-3; the TCRdb call, TRBD1, lacks DNA for checking. Germline V gene data show CDR1 as KGHDR and CDR2 as SFDVKD. The CDR3 loop spans 17 amino acids. This chain's CDR3 is CATSGHDRGGLTDTQYF.

V gene TRBV29-1 combines with J gene TRBJ1-2. This CDR3 has 12 residues. Germline CDR1 reads SQVTM; CDR2 reads ANQGSEA. CDR3 amino acids: CGGSDLFYGYTF.

The chain combines TRBV25-1 with TRBJ1-2; there is no DNA to check the TCRdb D call of TRBD1. The germline CDR1 and CDR2 sequences are MGHDK and SYGVNS. This CDR3 has 13 amino acids. The CDR3 spells CASSTGDGGGYTF.

This chain links TRBV15 with TRBJ1-2; absent DNA, TCRdb's TRBD1 call cannot be checked. Germline values: CDR1 LNHNV, CDR2 YYDKDF (reference sequence). The CDR3 extends over 16 amino acids. CDR3 sequence reads: CATSRLTDRASTGYTF.

V and J are TRBV4-2 and TRBJ1-2; with no DNA, the TCRdb D assignment of TRBD1 cannot be verified. Germline loops: CDR1 LGHNA, CDR2 YNFKEQ. This CDR3 spans 13 amino acids. The CDR3 loop is CASEEERGYGYTF.